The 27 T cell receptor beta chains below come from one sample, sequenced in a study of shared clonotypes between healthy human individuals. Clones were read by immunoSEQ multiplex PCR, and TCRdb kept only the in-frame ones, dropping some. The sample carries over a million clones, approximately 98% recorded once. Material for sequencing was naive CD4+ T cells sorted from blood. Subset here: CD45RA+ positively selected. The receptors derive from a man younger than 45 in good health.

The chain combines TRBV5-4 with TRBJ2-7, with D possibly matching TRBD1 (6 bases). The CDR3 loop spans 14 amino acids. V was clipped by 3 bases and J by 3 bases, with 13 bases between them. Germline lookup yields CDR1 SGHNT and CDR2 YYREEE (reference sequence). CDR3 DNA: TGTGCCAGCAGCTCCCCGGACAGAGACTACGAGCAGTACTTC. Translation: CASSSPDRDYEQYF.

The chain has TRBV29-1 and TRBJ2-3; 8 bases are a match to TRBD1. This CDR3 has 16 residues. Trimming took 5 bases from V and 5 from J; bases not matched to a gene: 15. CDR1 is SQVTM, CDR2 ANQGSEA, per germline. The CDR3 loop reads CSVPTRWTGQGDTQYF. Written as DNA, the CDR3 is TGCAGCGTTCCCACTCGGTGGACAGGGCAAGGAGATACGCAGTATTTT.

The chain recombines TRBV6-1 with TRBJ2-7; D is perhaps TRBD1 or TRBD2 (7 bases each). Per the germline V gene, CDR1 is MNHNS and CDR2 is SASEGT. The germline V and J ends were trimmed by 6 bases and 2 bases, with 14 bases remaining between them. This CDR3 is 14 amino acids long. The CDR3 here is CASRFQGGTYEQYF. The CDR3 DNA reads TGTGCCAGCAGATTCCAGGGGGGGACCTACGAGCAGTACTTC.

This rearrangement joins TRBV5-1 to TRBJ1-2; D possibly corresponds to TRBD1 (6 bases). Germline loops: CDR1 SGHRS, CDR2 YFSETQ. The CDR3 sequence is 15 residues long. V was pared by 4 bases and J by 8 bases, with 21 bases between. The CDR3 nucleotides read TGCGCCAGCAGCCAGGATGGGGGCGCGTTCAAAGGCTACACCTTC. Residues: CASSQDGGAFKGYTF.

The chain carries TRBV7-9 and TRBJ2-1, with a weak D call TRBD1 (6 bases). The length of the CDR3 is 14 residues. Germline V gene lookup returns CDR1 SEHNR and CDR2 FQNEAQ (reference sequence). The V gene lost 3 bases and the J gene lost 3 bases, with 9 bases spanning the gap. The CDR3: CASSFRDIYNEQFF. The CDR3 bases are TGTGCCAGCAGCTTCCGGGACATCTACAATGAGCAGTTCTTC.

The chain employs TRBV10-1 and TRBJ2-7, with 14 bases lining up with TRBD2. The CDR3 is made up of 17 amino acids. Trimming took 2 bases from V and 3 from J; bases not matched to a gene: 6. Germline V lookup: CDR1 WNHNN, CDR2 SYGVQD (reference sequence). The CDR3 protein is CASSEMKGLAGVYEQYF. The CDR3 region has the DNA TGCGCCAGCAGTGAGATGAAGGGACTAGCGGGGGTCTACGAGCAGTACTTC.

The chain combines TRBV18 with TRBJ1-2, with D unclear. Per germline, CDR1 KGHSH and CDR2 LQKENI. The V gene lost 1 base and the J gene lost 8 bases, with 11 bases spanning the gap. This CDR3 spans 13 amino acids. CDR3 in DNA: TGTGCCAGCTCACCACTGGAGGGCGGCGGCTACACCTTC. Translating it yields CASSPLEGGGYTF.

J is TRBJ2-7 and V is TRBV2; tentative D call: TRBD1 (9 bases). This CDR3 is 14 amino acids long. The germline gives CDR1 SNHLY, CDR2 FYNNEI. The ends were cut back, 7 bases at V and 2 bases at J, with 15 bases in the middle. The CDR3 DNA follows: TGTGCCAGCACGGGGGGGACAGGGACCTACGAGCAGTACTTC. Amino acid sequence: CASTGGTGTYEQYF. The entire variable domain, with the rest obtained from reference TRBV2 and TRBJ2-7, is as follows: EPEVTQTPSHQVTQMGQEVILRCVPISNHLYFYWYRQILGQKVEFLVSFYNNEISEKSEIFDDQFSVERPDGSNFTLKIRSTKLEDSAMYFCASTGGTGTYEQYFGPGTRLTVT.

The CDR3, as DNA: TGCGCCAGCAGCCAAGATATATACACAGATACGCAGTATTTT. This codes for CASSQDIYTDTQYF. The genes are TRBV4-3 and TRBJ2-3; D is uncertain. The CDR3 totals 14 residues. Germline V CDR1 and CDR2: LGHNA, YSLEER. V was cut by 0 bases and J by 2 bases, with 6 bases left in between.

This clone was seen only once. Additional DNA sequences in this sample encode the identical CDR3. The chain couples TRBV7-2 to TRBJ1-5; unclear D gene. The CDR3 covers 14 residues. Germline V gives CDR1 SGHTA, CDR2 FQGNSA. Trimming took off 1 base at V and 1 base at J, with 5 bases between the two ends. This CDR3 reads CASSLGPSNQPQHF. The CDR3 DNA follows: TGTGCCAGCAGCTTAGGGCCGAGCAATCAGCCCCAGCATTTT.

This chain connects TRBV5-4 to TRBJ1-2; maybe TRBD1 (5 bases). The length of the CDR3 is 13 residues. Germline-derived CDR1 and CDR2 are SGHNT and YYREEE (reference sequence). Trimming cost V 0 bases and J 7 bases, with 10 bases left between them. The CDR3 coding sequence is TGTGCCAGCAGCTTGGAAGGGGTGGGTGGCTACACCTTC. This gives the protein CASSLEGVGGYTF.

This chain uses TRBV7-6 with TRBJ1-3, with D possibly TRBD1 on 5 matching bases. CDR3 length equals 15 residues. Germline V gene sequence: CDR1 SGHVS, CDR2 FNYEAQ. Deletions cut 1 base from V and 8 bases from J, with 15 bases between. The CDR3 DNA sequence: TGTGCCAGCAGCTTAGATTATCAGGGTGGGCACACCATATATTTT. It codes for CASSLDYQGGHTIYF. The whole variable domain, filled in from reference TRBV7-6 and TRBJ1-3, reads GAGVSQSPRYKVTKRGQDVALRCDPISGHVSLYWYRQALGQGPEFLTYFNYEAQQDKSGLPNDRFSAERPEGSISTLTIQRTEQRDSAMYRCASSLDYQGGHTIYFGEGSWLTVV.

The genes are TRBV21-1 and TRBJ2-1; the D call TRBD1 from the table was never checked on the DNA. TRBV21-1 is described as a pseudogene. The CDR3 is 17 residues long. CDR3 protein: CASSKRRRDRVGDEQFF. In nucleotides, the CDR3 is TGTGCCAGCAGCAAACGTAGGCGGGACAGGGTTGGCGATGAGCAGTTCTTC.

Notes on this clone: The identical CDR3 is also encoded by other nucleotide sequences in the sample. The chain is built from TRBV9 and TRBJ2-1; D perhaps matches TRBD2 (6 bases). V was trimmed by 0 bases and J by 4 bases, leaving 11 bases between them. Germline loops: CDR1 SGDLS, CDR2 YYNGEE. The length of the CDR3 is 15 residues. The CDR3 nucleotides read TGTGCCAGCAGCGTAGTGGCAGGAGGGTACAATGAGCAGTTCTTC. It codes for CASSVVAGGYNEQFF.

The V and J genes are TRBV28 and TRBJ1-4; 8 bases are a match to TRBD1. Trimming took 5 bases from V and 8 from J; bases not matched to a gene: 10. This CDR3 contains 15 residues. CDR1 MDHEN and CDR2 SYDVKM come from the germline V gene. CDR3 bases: TGTGCCAGCAGTATTACTCGGACAGGGATCGAAAAACTGTTTTTT. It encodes CASSITRTGIEKLFF. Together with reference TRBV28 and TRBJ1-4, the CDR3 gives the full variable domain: DVKVTQSSRYLVKRTGEKVFLECVQDMDHENMFWYRQDPGLGLRLIYFSYDVKMKEKGDIPEGYSVSREKKERFSLILESASTNQTSMYLCASSITRTGIEKLFFGSGTQLSVL.

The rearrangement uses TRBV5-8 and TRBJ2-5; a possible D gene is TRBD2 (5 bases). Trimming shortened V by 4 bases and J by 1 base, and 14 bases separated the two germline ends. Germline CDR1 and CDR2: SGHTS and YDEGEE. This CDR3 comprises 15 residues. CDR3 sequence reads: CASSLGETPQETQYF. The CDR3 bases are TGTGCCAGCAGCCTTGGGGAGACACCCCAAGAGACCCAGTACTTC.

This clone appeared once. The CDR3 DNA is TGCGCCAGCAGCCAAGGCCAAGGGGGTGGCTACACCTTC. It specifies CASSQGQGGGYTF. The V and J genes are TRBV4-3 and TRBJ1-2; a possible D gene is TRBD1 (6 bases). Germline CDR1 reads LGHNA; CDR2 reads YSLEER. The germline V and J ends were trimmed by 1 base and 7 bases, with 10 bases remaining between them. This CDR3 region has 13 residues.

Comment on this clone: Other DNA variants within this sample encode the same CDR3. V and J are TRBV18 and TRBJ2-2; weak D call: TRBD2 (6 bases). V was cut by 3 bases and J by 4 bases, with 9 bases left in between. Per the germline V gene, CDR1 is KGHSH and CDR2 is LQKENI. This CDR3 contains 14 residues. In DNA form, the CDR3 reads TGTGCCAGCTCACCCGCCGGGAGCACCGGGGAGCTGTTTTTT. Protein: CASSPAGSTGELFF.

This chain's CDR3 is CSVVGLAAINEQFF. The DNA for the CDR3 is TGCAGCGTTGTAGGGCTAGCGGCCATCAATGAGCAGTTCTTC. The gene calls are TRBV29-1 and TRBJ2-1, with 7 bases lining up with TRBD2. V lost 4 bases, J lost 6 bases, and 9 bases stayed unmatched. This CDR3 is 14 amino acids long. From germline, CDR1 is SQVTM and CDR2 ANQGSEA.

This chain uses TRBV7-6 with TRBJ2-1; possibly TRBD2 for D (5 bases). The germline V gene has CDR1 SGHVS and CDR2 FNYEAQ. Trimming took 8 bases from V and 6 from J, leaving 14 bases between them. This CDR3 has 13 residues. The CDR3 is CASRGDVGNEQFF. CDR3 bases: TGTGCCAGCCGGGGAGACGTCGGCAATGAGCAGTTCTTC.

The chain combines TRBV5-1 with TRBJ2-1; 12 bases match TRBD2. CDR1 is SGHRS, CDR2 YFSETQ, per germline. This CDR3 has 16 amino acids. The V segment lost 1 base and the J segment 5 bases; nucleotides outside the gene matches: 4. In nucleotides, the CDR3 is TGCGCCAGCAGCTTGCCTCTAGCGGGAGGGGACAATGAGCAGTTCTTC. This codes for CASSLPLAGGDNEQFF.

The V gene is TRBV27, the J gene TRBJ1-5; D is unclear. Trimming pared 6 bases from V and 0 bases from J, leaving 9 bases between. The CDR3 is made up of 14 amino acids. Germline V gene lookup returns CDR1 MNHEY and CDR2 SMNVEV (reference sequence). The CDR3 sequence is CASSQFYSNQPQHF. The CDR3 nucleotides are TGTGCCAGCAGCCAGTTTTATAGCAATCAGCCCCAGCATTTT.

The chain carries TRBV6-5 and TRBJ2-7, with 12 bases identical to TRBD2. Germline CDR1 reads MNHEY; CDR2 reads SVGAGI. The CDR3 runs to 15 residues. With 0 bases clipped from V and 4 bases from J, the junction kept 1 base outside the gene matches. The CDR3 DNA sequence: TGTGCCAGCAGTTACTCTACTAGCGGGAGGTACGAGCAGTACTTC. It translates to CASSYSTSGRYEQYF.

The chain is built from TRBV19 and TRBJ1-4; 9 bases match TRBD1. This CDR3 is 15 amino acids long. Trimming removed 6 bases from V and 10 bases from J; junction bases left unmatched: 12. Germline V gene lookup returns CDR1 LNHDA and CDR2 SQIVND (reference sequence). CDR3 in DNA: TGTGCCAGTAGGGGGGACAGGGACGGTCGGGGAAAACTGTTTTTT. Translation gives CASRGDRDGRGKLFF.

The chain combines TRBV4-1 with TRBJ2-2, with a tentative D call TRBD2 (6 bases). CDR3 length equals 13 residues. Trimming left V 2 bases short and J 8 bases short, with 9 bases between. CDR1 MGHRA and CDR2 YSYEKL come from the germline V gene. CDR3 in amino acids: CASSQLGGGELFF. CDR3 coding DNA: TGCGCCAGCAGCCAACTAGGAGGGGGGGAGCTGTTTTTT.

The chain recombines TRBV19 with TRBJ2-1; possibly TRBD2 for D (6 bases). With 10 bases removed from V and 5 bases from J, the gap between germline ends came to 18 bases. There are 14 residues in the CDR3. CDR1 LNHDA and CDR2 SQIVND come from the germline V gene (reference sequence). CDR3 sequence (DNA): TGTGCCACCTCTCTTCCTAGCGTCAACAATGAGCAGTTCTTC. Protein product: CATSLPSVNNEQFF. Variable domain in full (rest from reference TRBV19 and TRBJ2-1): DGGITQSPKYLFRKEGQNVTLSCEQNLNHDAMYWYRQDPGQGLRLIYYSQIVNDFQKGDIAEGYSVSREKKESFPLTVTSAQKNPTAFYLCATSLPSVNNEQFFGPGTRLTVL.

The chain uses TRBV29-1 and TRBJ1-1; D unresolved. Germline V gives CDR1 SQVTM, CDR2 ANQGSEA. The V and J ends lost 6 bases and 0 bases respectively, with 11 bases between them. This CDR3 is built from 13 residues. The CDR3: CSVFRRLNTEAFF. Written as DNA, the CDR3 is TGCAGCGTATTCAGGAGATTGAACACTGAAGCTTTCTTT.